This T cell receptor beta chain was profiled in a study of beta chain features in type 1 diabetes. Germline V gene sequence: CDR1 SEHNR, CDR2 FQNEAQ (reference sequence). Trimming took off 7 bases at V and 5 bases at J, with 18 bases between the two ends. The CDR3 has 15 residues. Overall study results and limits: In patients and controls equally, PCR might favor templates that are shorter. It was among patients, rather than healthy donors, that naive, central memory and Treg TCRB repertoires appeared more similar.

Averaging roughly 120 mL, one heparinised blood draw came from each individual donor. Sorting with CD45RO/CCR7/CD25/CD127/CD95/CD27 yielded naive, central memory, regulatory and stem-like memory CD4+ cells. This clone was detected only a few times. Its target is unknown. Investigators reverse transcribed all isolated RNA, so they sequenced expressed TCRB transcripts. Here immunoSEQ multiplex PCR was the method, and the copy in TCRdb shows in-frame clones only, minus some. The table includes 430,000 or so clones, approximately 10% detected once. Sample: naive CD4+ T cells from blood. The rearrangement joins TRBV7-9 to TRBJ2-1; the D call may be TRBD1 or TRBD2 (6 bases each). The receptor was isolated from a woman younger than 35 in good health. CDR3 region: CASTDQRGANNEQFF. CDR3 DNA sequence: TGTGCCAGCACCGACCAGAGGGGGGCAAACAATGAGCAGTTCTTC. Full variable domain (outside the CDR3, taken from reference TRBV7-9 and TRBJ2-1): DTGVSQNPRHKITKRGQNVTFRCDPISEHNRLYWYRQTLGQGPEFLTYFQNEAQLEKSRLLSDRFSAERPKGSFSTLEIQRTEQGDSAMYLCASTDQRGANNEQFFGPGTRLTVL.